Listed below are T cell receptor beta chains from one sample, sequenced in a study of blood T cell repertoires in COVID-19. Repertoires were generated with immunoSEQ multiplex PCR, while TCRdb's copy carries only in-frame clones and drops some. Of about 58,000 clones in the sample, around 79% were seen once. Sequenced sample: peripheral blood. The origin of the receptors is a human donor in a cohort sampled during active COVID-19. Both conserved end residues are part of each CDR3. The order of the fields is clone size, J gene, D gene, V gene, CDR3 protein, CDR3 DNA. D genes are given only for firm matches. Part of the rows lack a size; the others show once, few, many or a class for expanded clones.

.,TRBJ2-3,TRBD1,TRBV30,CAWRGGADTQYF,TGTGCCTGGAGAGGGGGCGCAGATACGCAGTATTTT
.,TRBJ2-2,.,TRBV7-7,CASSFGDTGELFF,TGTGCCAGCAGCTTCGGGGACACCGGGGAGCTGTTTTTT
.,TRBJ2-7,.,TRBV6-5,CASSSRSEQYF,TGTGCCAGCAGTTCCCGTAGCGAGCAGTACTTC
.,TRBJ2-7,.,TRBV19,CASSMGGQHTSEQYF,TGTGCCAGTAGTATGGGGGGTCAGCATACTTCCGAGCAGTACTTC
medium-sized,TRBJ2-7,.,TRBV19,CASSDSYEQYF,TGTGCCAGTAGTGACAGTTACGAGCAGTACTTC
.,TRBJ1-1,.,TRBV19,CASSLLRNPEAFF,TGTGCCAGTAGTCTCCTTAGAAACCCTGAAGCTTTCTTT
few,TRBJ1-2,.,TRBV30,CAWSTGYGYTF,TGTGCCTGGAGTACAGGGTATGGCTACACCTTC
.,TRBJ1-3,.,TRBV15,CATRQTDSKRNTIYF,TGTGCCACCAGACAAACTGACAGTAAACGAAACACCATATATTTT
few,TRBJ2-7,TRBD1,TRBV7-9,CASSLVALGQGRHEQYF,TGTGCCAGCAGCTTGGTGGCCCTGGGACAGGGGCGGCACGAGCAGTACTTC
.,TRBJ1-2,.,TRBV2,CASSVEGLVNGYTF,TGTGCCAGCAGTGTCGAGGGCCTGGTCAACGGCTACACCTTC
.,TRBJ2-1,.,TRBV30,CAWSPRLRVTEQFF,TGTGCCTGGAGTCCCCGACTCCGGGTGACTGAGCAGTTCTTC
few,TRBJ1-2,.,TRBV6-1,CASSDPGFGYTF,TGTGCCAGCAGTGACCCGGGATTTGGCTACACCTTC